The T cell receptor beta chain described here comes from a study of radiotherapy plus CTLA-4 blockade in lung cancer. Study observations and caveats: In blood, TCR clones derived from the tumor expanded after radiotherapy plus ipilimumab.

Data came from immunoSEQ multiplex PCR; TCRdb stores just in-frame clones and leaves some out. Of about 59,000 clones listed, roughly four fifths were seen once; the top ten hold more than 5.5%. The V gene lost 4 bases and the J gene lost 5 bases, with 12 bases spanning the gap. The CDR3 has 14 amino acids. Germline values: CDR1 SGDLS, CDR2 YYNGEE. Focal radiation was given together with CTLA-4 blockade (ipilimumab) to patients with chemo-refractory metastatic non-small-cell lung cancer. With respect to this clone: Antigen: not known.

The clonotype originates from a human donor with non-small cell lung cancer whose response to radiotherapy plus ipilimumab could not be evaluated. Sequencing was performed on peripheral blood, taken from a patient treated with radiotherapy plus ipilimumab. The chain couples TRBV9 to TRBJ2-2, with a weak D call TRBD2 (6 bases). CDR3 sequence reads: CASSSWGETGELFF. CDR3 sequence (DNA): TGTGCCAGCAGCTCCTGGGGGGAAACCGGGGAGCTGTTTTTT.